This entry features one T cell receptor (beta chain) sequence. The sample comes from a study of blood T cell repertoires in COVID-19. Germline V gene sequence: CDR1 LGHDT, CDR2 YNNKEL (reference sequence). V lost 0 bases and J 0 bases, leaving 6 bases between the germline ends. This CDR3 spans 15 amino acids. Authors' methods: Nucleated cell number was recorded as an estimate derived from reference gene primer amplification. The protocol was immunoSEQ multiplex PCR, while the TCRdb copy is restricted to in-frame clones and leaves out a portion. V and J calls and clone size come straight from that table; D and trimming were deduced from the DNA. The data hold about 280,000 clones, with under 90% observed a single time.

This receptor was obtained from a young woman with COVID-19, enrolled during active disease. Input material: peripheral blood. V gene TRBV3-1 (or the pseudogene TRBV3-2) combines with J gene TRBJ1-3, with D tentatively TRBD1 (5 bases). CDR3 bases: TGTGCCAGCAGCCAAGATGACAGCTCTGGAAACACCATATATTTT. This codes for CASSQDDSSGNTIYF.